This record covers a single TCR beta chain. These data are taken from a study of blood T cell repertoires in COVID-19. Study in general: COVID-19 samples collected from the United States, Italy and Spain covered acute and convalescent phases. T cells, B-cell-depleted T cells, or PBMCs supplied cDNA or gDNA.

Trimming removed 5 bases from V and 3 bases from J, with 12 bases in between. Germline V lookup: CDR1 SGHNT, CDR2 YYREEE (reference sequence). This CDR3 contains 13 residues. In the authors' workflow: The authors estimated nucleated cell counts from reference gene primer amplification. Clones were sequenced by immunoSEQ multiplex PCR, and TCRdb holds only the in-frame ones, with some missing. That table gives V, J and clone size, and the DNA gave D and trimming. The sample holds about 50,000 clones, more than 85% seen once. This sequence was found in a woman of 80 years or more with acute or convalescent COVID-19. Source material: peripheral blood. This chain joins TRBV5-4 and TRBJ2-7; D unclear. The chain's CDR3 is CASSPDTNYEQYF. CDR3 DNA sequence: TGTGCCAGCAGTCCTGACACGAACTACGAGCAGTACTTC.